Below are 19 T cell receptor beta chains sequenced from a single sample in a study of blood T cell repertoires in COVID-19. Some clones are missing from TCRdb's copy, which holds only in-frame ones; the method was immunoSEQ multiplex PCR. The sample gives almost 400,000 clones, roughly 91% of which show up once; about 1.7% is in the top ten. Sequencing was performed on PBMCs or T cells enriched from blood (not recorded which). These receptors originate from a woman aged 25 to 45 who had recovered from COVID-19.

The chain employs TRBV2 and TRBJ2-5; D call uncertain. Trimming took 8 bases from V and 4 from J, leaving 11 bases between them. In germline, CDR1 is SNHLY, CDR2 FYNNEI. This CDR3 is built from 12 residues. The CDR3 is CASGEDRETQYF. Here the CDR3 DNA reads TGTGCCAGCGGAGAGGATCGAGAGACCCAGTACTTC.

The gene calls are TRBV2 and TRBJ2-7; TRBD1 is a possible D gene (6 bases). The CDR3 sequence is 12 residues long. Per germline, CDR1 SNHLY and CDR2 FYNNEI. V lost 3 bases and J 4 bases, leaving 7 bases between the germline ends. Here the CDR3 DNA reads TGTGCCAGCAGTGACGACAGGTACGAGCAGTACTTC. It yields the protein CASSDDRYEQYF.

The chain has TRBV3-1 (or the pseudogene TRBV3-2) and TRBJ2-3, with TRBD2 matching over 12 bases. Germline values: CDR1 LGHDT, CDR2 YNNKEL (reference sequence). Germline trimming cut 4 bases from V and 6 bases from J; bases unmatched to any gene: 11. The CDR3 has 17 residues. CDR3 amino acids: CASSPNPTSGRVDTQYF. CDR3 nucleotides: TGTGCCAGCAGCCCTAACCCGACTAGCGGGAGAGTGGATACGCAGTATTTT.

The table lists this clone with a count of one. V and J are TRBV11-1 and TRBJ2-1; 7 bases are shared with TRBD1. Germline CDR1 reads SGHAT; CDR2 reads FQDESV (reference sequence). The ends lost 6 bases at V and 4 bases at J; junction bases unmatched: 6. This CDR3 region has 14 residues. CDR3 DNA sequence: TGTGCCAGCAGTGACAGGGAAGGTTACAATGAGCAGTTCTTC. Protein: CASSDREGYNEQFF.

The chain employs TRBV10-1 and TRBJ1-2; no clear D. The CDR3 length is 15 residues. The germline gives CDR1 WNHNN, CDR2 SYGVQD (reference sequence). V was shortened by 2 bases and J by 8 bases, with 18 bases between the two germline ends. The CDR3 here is CASSEKVSSSGGYTF. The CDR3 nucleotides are TGCGCCAGCAGTGAGAAAGTAAGCTCCTCGGGGGGCTACACCTTC.

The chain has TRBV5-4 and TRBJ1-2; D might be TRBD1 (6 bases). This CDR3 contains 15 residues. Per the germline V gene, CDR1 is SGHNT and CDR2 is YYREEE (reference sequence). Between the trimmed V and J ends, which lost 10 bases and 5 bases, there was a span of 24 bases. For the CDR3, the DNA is TGTGCCTTTACCCAGGGGAGAGTGAAGTGGTATGGCTACACCTTC. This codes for CAFTQGRVKWYGYTF.

In DNA, the CDR3 is TGTGCCAGCAGTTATGGGACAGGGTACGAGCAGTACTTC. Translation gives CASSYGTGYEQYF. This chain links TRBV6-5 with TRBJ2-7; 9 bases match TRBD1. J was trimmed by 4 bases and V by 3 bases; bases with no gene match: 1. The CDR3 is made up of 13 amino acids. Looked up from germline, CDR1 is MNHEY and CDR2 is SVGAGI.

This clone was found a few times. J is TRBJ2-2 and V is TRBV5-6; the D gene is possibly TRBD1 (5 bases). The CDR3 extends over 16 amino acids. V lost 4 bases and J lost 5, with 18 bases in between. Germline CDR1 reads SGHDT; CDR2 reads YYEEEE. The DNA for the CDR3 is TGTGCCAGCAGCCCAGGATACCTAGGGGTGACCGGGGAGCTGTTTTTT. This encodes CASSPGYLGVTGELFF.

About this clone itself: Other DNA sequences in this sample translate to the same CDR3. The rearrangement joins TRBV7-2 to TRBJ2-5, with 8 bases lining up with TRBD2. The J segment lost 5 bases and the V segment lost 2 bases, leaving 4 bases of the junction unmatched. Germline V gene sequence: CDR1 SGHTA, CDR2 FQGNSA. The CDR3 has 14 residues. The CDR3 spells CASSLRGGPETQYF. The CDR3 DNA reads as TGTGCCAGCAGCTTACGGGGGGGGCCGGAGACCCAGTACTTC.

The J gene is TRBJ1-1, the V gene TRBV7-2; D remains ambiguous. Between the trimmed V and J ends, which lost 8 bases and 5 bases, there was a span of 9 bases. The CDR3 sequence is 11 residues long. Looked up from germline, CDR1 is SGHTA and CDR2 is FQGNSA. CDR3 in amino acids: CASRRVTEAFF. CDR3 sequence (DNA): TGTGCCAGCCGGAGGGTAACTGAAGCTTTCTTT.

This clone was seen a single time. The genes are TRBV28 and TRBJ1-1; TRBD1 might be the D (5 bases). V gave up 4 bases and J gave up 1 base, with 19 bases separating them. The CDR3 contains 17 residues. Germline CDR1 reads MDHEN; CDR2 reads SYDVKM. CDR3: CASSSPKAGWANTEAFF. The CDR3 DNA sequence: TGTGCCAGCAGTTCGCCTAAGGCAGGGTGGGCGAACACTGAAGCTTTCTTT.

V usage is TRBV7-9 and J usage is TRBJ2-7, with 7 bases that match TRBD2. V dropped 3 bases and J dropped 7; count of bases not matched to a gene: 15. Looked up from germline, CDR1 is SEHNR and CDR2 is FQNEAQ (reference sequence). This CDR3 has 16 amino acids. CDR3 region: CASSFSPGGSVREQYF. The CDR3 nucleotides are TGTGCCAGCAGCTTCAGCCCTGGCGGGAGCGTTCGGGAGCAGTACTTC.

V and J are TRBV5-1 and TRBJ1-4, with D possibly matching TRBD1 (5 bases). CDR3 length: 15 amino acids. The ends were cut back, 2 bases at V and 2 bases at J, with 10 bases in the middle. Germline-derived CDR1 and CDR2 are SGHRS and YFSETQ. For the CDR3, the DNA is TGCGCCAGCAGCTTCGGGGGGAACACTAATGAAAAACTGTTTTTT. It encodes CASSFGGNTNEKLFF.

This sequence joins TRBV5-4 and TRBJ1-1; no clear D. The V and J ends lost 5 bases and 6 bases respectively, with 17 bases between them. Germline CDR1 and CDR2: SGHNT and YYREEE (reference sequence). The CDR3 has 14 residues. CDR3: CASSNRGGRAEAFF. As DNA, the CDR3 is TGTGCCAGCAGTAATCGAGGAGGGAGAGCTGAAGCTTTCTTT.

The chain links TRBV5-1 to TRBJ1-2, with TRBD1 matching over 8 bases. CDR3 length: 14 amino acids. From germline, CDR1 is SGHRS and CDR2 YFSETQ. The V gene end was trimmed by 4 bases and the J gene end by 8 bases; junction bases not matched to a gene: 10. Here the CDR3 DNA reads TGCGCCAGCAGCCCGCCAGGGGGCTTGGAGGGCTACACCTTC. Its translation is CASSPPGGLEGYTF.

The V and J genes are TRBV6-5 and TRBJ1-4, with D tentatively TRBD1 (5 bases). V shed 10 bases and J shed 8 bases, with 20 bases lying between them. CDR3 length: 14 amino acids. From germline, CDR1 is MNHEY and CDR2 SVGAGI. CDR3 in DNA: TGTGCCACCGCTCGGGGGTGGGAGAACGAAAAACTGTTTTTT. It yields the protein CATARGWENEKLFF.

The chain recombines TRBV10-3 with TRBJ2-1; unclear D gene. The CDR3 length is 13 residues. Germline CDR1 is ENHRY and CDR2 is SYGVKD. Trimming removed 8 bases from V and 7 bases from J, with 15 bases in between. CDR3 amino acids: CAIGFGSSNEQFF. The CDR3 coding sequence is TGTGCCATCGGCTTTGGTAGCTCAAATGAGCAGTTCTTC.

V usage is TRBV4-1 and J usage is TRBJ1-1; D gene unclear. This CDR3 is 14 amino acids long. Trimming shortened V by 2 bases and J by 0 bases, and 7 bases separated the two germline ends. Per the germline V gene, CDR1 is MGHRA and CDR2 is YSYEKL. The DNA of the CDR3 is TGCGCCAGCAGCCAACCCGGGATGAACACTGAAGCTTTCTTT. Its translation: CASSQPGMNTEAFF.

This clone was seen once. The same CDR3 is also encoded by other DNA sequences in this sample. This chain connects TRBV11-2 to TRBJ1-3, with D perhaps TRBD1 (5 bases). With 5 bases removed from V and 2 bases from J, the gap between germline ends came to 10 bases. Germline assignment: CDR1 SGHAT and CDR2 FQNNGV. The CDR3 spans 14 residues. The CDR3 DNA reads TGTGCCAGCAGCGTCACGGGGGCTGGAAACACCATATATTTT. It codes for CASSVTGAGNTIYF.